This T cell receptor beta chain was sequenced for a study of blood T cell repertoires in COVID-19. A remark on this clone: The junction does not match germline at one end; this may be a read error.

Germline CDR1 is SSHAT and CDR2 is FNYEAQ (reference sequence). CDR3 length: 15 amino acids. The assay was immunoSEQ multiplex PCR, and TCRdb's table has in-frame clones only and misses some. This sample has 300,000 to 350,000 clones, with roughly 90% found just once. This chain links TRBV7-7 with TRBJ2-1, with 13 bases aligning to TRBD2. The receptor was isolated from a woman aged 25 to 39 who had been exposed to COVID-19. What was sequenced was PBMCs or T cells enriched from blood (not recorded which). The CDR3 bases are TGTGCTAGCAGCCCCGGGACTAGCGGGGTTTTGCGGCAGTTCTTC. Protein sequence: CASSPGTSGVLRQFF.